Following are 17 T cell receptor beta chains from one sample sequenced in a study of T cell responses to AZD1222 COVID-19 vaccine. TCRdb keeps only in-frame clones here, not all; method: immunoSEQ multiplex PCR. The table has 150,000 to 200,000 clones, 85% to 95% seen once. The sequences come from peripheral blood, collected on day 0 of AZD1222 vaccination. Receptors were obtained from an adult in good health.

The chain has TRBV6-5 and TRBJ2-1; 9 bases fit TRBD2. The germline V gene has CDR1 MNHEY and CDR2 SVGAGI. The CDR3 has 15 residues. The ends lost 4 bases at V and 7 bases at J; junction bases unmatched: 8. The CDR3 region has the DNA TGTGCCAGCAGTTGGCTAGCGGGACCGGGAAATGAGCAGTTCTTC. This translates into CASSWLAGPGNEQFF.

CDR3 in DNA: TGTGCCAGCAGTTACTCGTCGAATCAGCCCCAGCATTTT. It encodes CASSYSSNQPQHF. The V and J genes are TRBV6-6 and TRBJ1-5; D gene uncertain. CDR1 and CDR2 from the germline V gene are MNHNY and SVGAGI (reference sequence). Trimming took off 0 bases at V and 4 bases at J, with 4 bases between the two ends. This CDR3 spans 13 amino acids.

This chain links TRBV5-6 with TRBJ1-4; D is unresolved. Germline V gene lookup returns CDR1 SGHDT and CDR2 YYEEEE. V was shortened by 1 base and J by 6 bases, with 13 bases between the two germline ends. The CDR3 contains 15 residues. The CDR3 nucleotides are TGTGCCAGCAGCTTGTCCCCGACGAATTATGAAAAACTGTTTTTT. Protein product: CASSLSPTNYEKLFF. Together with reference TRBV5-6 and TRBJ1-4, the CDR3 gives the full variable domain: DAGVTQSPTHLIKTRGQQVTLRCSPKSGHDTVSWYQQALGQGPQFIFQYYEEEERQRGNFPDRFSGHQFPNYSSELNVNALLLGDSALYLCASSLSPTNYEKLFFGSGTQLSVL.

The chain links TRBV7-2 to TRBJ1-2, with TRBD1 identical over 7 bases. Germline CDR1 and CDR2: SGHTA and FQGNSA. The CDR3 spans 13 residues. After removal of 5 bases from V and 2 bases from J, the junction contained 2 bases not matched to a gene. CDR3 in DNA: TGTGCCAGCAGCCCGGGACAGAACTATGGCTACACCTTC. The encoded protein is CASSPGQNYGYTF.

This chain links TRBV19 with TRBJ2-2; D may be TRBD2 (5 bases). Trimming stripped 10 bases from V and 6 bases from J, with 27 bases between. The CDR3 has 17 residues. Germline V gene lookup returns CDR1 LNHDA and CDR2 SQIVND (reference sequence). The DNA for the CDR3 is TGTGCCACCACCACATATGGTCTAGCAGTCGGCGCCGGGGAGCTGTTTTTT. Amino acids: CATTTYGLAVGAGELFF.

This rearrangement joins TRBV7-4 to TRBJ1-1; unclear D gene. CDR3 length: 12 amino acids. The V gene lost 5 bases and the J gene lost 7 bases, with 11 bases spanning the gap. Germline CDR1 SGHVT, CDR2 SQSDAQ. The CDR3 nucleotides are TGTGCCAGCAGCCATCCCGACATTGAAGCTTTCTTT. The encoded protein is CASSHPDIEAFF.

The genes are TRBV6-6 and TRBJ2-1, with TRBD2 identical over 10 bases. The CDR3 covers 13 residues. V shed 7 bases and J 14 bases; nucleotides not matched to a gene: 11. Per germline, CDR1 MNHNY and CDR2 SVGAGI (reference sequence). The CDR3 nucleotides read TGTGCCAGCACCTCATGGCCCGGGACTAGCGAGTTCTTC. It specifies CASTSWPGTSEFF.

This clone has only one observation. J is TRBJ1-5 and V is TRBV11-2; D unresolved. CDR3 length: 16 residues. Deletions cut 1 base from V and 0 bases from J, with 10 bases between. CDR1 is SGHAT, CDR2 FQNNGV, per germline. In DNA, the CDR3 is TGTGCCAGCAGCTTAGGAACCCAGGTTAGCAATCAGCCCCAGCATTTT. Protein product: CASSLGTQVSNQPQHF.

The chain's CDR3 is CASSAPGRGYGYTF. CDR3 nucleotides: TGTGCCAGCAGCGCACCGGGGCGGGGCTATGGCTACACCTTC. This chain joins TRBV9 and TRBJ1-2, with D possibly matching TRBD1 (5 bases). The CDR3 runs 14 residues. Trimming removed 3 bases from V and 4 bases from J, with 13 bases in between. Germline V CDR1 and CDR2: SGDLS, YYNGEE. The full variable domain, its missing parts supplied by reference TRBV9 and TRBJ1-2, is DSGVTQTPKHLITATGQRVTLRCSPRSGDLSVYWYQQSLDQGLQFLIQYYNGEERAKGNILERFSAQQFPDLHSELNLSSLELGDSALYFCASSAPGRGYGYTFGSGTRLTVV.

The genes are TRBV5-6 and TRBJ2-1; 8 bases match TRBD2. Germline V CDR1 and CDR2: SGHDT, YYEEEE. The V gene end was trimmed by 3 bases and the J gene end by 10 bases; junction bases not matched to a gene: 3. The CDR3 length is 12 residues. The CDR3 sequence: CASSSTSGEQFF. The CDR3 DNA sequence: TGTGCCAGCAGCTCTACTAGCGGCGAGCAGTTCTTC.

As regards this clone: A read error may account for a junction end that differs from germline. The chain couples TRBV7-7 to TRBJ2-1; tentatively, D is TRBD2 (6 bases). This CDR3 region has 15 residues. Germline-derived CDR1 and CDR2 are SSHAT and FNYEAQ (reference sequence). This chain's CDR3 is CASSRGTPPENEQFF. Written as DNA, the CDR3 is TGTGCTAGCAGCCGCGGGACTCCTCCGGAGAATGAGCAGTTCTTC.

The V call is TRBV6-1, the J call TRBJ1-5; 10 bases match TRBD1. The germline V gene has CDR1 MNHNS and CDR2 SASEGT. The CDR3 spans 16 residues. V shed 4 bases and J 1 base; nucleotides not matched to a gene: 4. The CDR3 spells CASSAGTGDSNQPQHF. CDR3 coding DNA: TGTGCCAGCAGTGCTGGGACAGGGGACAGCAATCAGCCCCAGCATTTT.

The genes are TRBV7-9 and TRBJ2-1, with D tentatively TRBD1 (5 bases). Germline loops: CDR1 SEHNR, CDR2 FQNEAQ (reference sequence). This CDR3 comprises 16 residues. V lost 4 bases to trimming and J lost 5 bases, with 18 bases between them. This CDR3 reads CASSSVQVLSHNEQFF. CDR3 nucleotide sequence: TGTGCCAGCAGCTCCGTACAGGTTCTATCACACAATGAGCAGTTCTTC.

The chain uses TRBV10-1 and TRBJ2-3, with 10 bases lining up with TRBD2. CDR3 length: 15 residues. The V and J ends lost 6 bases and 6 bases, in that order; junction bases with no gene match: 9. Germline CDR1 and CDR2: WNHNN and SYGVQD (reference sequence). This chain's CDR3 is CASRDSSGSPDTQYF. CDR3 bases: TGCGCCAGCAGGGATTCTAGCGGGAGTCCCGATACGCAGTATTTT.

The chain links TRBV5-8 to TRBJ1-5; the match to TRBD1 covers 7 bases. This CDR3 is built from 14 residues. Germline V gene lookup returns CDR1 SGHTS and CDR2 YDEGEE. V was clipped by 7 bases and J by 1 base; unmatched bases: 5. CDR3 DNA sequence: TGTGCCAGCCAAAGGACAGGAAGCAATCAGCCCCAGCATTTT. It codes for CASQRTGSNQPQHF. The variable domain in full, completed from reference TRBV5-8 and TRBJ1-5, reads EAGVTQSPTHLIKTRGQQATLRCSPISGHTSVYWYQQALGLGLQFLLWYDEGEERNRGNFPPRFSGRQFPNYSSELNVNALELEDSALYLCASQRTGSNQPQHFGDGTRLSIL.

This clone occurred a few times. The rearrangement links TRBV19 to TRBJ1-6; a possible D gene is TRBD1 (5 bases). Trimming left V 4 bases short and J 0 bases short, with 7 bases between. Germline lookup yields CDR1 LNHDA and CDR2 SQIVND (reference sequence). The CDR3 length is 15 residues. The CDR3 loop reads CASSTGGSYNSPLHF. The DNA for the CDR3 is TGTGCCAGTAGTACCGGGGGCTCCTATAATTCACCCCTCCACTTT.

The chain combines TRBV6-5 with TRBJ2-3; possibly TRBD2 for D (8 bases). Germline V gives CDR1 MNHEY, CDR2 SVGAGI. CDR3 length: 14 residues. V lost 11 bases and J 4 bases, leaving 19 bases between the germline ends. This CDR3 is CASQGSGSADTQYF. The CDR3 region has the DNA TGTGCCTCACAGGGGAGCGGGAGCGCAGATACGCAGTATTTT.